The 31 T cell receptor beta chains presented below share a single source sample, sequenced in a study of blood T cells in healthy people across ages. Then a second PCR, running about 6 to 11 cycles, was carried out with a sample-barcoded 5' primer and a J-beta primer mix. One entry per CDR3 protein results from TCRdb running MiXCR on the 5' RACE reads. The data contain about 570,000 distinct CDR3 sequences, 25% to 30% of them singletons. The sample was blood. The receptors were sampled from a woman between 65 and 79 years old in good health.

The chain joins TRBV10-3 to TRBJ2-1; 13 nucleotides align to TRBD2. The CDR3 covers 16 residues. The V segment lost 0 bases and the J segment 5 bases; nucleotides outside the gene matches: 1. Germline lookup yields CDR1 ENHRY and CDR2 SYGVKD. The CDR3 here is CAISESGLAGDNEQFF. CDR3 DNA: TGTGCCATCAGTGAGTCTGGACTAGCGGGGGACAATGAGCAGTTCTTC.

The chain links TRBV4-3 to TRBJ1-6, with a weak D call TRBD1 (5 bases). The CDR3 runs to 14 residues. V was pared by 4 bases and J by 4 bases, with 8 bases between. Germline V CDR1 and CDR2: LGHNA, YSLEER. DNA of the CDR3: TGCGCCAGCAGCCCCGACAGATATAATTCACCCCTCCACTTT. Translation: CASSPDRYNSPLHF.

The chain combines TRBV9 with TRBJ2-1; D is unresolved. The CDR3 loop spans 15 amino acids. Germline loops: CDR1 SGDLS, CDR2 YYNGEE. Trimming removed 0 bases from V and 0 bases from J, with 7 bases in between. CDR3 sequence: CASSVGANSYNEQFF. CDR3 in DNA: TGTGCCAGCAGCGTAGGGGCGAACTCCTACAATGAGCAGTTCTTC.

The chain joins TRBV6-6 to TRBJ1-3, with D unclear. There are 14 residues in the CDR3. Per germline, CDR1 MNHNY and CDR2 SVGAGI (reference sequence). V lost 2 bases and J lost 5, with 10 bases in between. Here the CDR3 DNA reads TGTGCCAGCAGTTACGGTGGGGAAAGAAACACCATATATTTT. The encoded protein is CASSYGGERNTIYF.

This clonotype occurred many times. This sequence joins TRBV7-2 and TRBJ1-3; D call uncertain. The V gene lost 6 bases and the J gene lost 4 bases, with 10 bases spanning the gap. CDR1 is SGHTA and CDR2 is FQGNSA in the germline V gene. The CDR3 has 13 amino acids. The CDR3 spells CASSLAGGNTIYF. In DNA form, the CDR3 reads TGTGCCAGCAGTTTGGCGGGGGGAAACACCATATATTTT.

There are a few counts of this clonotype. The CDR3 loop is CASLLGGGATEAFF. The CDR3 nucleotides read TGTGCCAGCTTACTCGGCGGGGGAGCCACTGAAGCTTTCTTT. V usage is TRBV12-3 or TRBV12-4 and J usage is TRBJ1-1; TRBD1 is a possible D gene (5 bases). The V end lost 8 bases, the J end lost 4 bases, and 17 bases lay between the germline ends. The CDR3 has 14 residues.

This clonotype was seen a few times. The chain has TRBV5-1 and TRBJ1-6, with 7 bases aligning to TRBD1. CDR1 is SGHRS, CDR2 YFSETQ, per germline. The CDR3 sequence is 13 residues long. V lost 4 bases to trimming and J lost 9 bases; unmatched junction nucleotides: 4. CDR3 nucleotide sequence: TGCGCCAGCAGCCAAGGGACAGCTTCACCCCTCCACTTT. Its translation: CASSQGTASPLHF. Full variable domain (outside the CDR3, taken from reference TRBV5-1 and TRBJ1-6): KAGVTQTPRYLIKTRGQQVTLSCSPISGHRSVSWYQQTPGQGLQFLFEYFSETQRNKGNFPGRFSGRQFSNSRSEMNVSTLELGDSALYLCASSQGTASPLHFGNGTRLTVT.

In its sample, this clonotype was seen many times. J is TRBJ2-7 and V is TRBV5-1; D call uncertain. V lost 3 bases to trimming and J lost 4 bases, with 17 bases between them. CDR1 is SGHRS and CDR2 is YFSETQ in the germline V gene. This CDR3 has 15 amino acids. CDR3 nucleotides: TGCGCCAGCAGCTCGGCGTTCCGGTTACAATACGAGCAGTACTTC. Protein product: CASSSAFRLQYEQYF.

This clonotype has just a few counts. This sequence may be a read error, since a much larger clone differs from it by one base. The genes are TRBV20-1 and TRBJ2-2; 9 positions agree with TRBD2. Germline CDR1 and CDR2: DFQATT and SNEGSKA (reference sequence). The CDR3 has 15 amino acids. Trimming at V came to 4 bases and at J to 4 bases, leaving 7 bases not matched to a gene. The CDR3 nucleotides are TGCAGTGCTAAAAGCGGGGGGCCCAGCACCGGGGAGCTGTTTTTT. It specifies CSAKSGGPSTGELFF.

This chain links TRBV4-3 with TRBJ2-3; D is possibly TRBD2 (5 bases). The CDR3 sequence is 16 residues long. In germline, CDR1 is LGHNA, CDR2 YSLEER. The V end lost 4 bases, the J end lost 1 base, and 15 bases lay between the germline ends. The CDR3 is CASSPSWLEGTDTQYF. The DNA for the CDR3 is TGCGCCAGCAGCCCATCCTGGCTGGAGGGCACAGATACGCAGTATTTT.

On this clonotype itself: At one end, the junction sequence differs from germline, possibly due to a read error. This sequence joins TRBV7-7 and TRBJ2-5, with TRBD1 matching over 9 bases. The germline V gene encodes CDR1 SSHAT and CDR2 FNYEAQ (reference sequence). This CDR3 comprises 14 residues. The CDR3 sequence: CASSSRQGETTQYF. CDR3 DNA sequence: TGTGCTAGCAGCTCCAGACAGGGGGAGACGACCCAGTACTTC. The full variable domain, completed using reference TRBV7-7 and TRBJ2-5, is GAGVSQSPRYKVTKRGQDVTLRCDPISSHATLYWYQQALGQGPEFLTYFNYEAQPDKSGLPSDRFSAERPEGSISTLTIQRTEQRDSAMYRCASSSRQGETTQYFGPGTRLLVL.

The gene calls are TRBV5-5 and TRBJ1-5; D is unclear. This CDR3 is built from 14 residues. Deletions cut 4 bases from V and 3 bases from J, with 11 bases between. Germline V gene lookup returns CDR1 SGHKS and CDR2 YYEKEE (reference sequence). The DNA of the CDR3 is TGTGCCAGCAGCCCCCAGGAGTTCAATCAGCCCCAGCATTTT. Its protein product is CASSPQEFNQPQHF. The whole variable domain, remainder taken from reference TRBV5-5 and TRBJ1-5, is DAGVTQSPTHLIKTRGQQVTLRCSPISGHKSVSWYQQVLGQGPQFIFQYYEKEERGRGNFPDRFSARQFPNYSSELNVNALLLGDSALYLCASSPQEFNQPQHFGDGTRLSIL.

In DNA form, the CDR3 reads TGCGCCAGCAGCTGGGGGACAGGCAATGAGCAGTTCTTC. Translation: CASSWGTGNEQFF. V gene TRBV5-1 combines with J gene TRBJ2-5; 8 nucleotides align to TRBD1. The J call may not be correct, given that the DNA end is closer to TRBJ2-1. Germline V CDR1 and CDR2: SGHRS, YFSETQ. The CDR3 consists of 13 residues.

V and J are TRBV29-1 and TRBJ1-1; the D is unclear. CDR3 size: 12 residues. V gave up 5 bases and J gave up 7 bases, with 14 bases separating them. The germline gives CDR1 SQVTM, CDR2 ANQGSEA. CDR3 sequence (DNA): TGCAGCGTTCTAACGGGGTATGATGAAGCTTTCTTT. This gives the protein CSVLTGYDEAFF.

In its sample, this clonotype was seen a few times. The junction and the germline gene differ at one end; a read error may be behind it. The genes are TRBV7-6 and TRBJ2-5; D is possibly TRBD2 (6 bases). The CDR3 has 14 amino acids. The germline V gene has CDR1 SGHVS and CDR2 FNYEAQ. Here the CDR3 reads CASSLTGVYNEQLF. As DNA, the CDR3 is TGTGCCAGCAGCTTAACGGGGGTGTACAATGAGCAGCTCTTC.

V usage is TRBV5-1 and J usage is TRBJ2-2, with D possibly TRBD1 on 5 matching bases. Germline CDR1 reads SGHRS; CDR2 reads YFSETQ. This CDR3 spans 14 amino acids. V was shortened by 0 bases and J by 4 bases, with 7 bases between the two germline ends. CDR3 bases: TGCGCCAGCAGCTTGGCCCAGGGCACCGGGGAGCTGTTTTTT. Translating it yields CASSLAQGTGELFF.

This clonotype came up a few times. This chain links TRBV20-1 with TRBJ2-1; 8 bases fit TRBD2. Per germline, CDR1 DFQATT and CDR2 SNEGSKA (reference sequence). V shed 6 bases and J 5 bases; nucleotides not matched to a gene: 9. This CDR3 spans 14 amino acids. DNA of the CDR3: TGCAGTGCCGGCCGGCCAGCGGGGGACAATGAGCAGTTCTTC. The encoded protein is CSAGRPAGDNEQFF.

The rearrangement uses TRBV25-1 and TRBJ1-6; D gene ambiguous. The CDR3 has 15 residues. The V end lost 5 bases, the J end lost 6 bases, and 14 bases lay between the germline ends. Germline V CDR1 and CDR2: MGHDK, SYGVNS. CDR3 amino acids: CASSPSQETNSPLHF. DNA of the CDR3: TGTGCCAGCAGTCCGTCCCAAGAGACTAATTCACCCCTCCACTTT.

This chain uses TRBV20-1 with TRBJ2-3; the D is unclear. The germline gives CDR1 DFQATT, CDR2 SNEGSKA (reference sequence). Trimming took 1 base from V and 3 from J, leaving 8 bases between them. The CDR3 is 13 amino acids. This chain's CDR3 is CSARVLGTDTQYF. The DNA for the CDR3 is TGCAGTGCTAGAGTGCTAGGTACAGATACGCAGTATTTT.

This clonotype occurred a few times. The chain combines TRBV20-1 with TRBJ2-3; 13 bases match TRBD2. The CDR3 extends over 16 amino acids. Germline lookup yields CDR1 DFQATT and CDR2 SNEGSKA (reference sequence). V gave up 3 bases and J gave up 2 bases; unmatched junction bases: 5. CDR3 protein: CSASRTSGGNTDTQYF. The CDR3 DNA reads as TGCAGTGCTAGCCGGACTAGCGGGGGCAACACAGATACGCAGTATTTT.

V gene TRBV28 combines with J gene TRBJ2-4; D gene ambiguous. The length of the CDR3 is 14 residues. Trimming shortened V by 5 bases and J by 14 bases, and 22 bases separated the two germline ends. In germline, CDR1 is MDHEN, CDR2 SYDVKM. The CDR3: CASSQTKHSEREYF. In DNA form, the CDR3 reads TGTGCCAGCAGTCAAACCAAACACAGCGAACGGGAGTACTTC. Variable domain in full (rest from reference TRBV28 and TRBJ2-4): DVKVTQSSRYLVKRTGEKVFLECVQDMDHENMFWYRQDPGLGLRLIYFSYDVKMKEKGDIPEGYSVSREKKERFSLILESASTNQTSMYLCASSQTKHSEREYFGAGTRLSVL.

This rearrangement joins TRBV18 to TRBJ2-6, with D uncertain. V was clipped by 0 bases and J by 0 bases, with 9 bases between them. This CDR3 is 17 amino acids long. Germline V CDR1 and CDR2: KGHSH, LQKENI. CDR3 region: CASSPPSRPSGANVLTF. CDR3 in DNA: TGTGCCAGCTCACCACCGAGCAGGCCCTCTGGGGCCAACGTCCTGACTTTC.

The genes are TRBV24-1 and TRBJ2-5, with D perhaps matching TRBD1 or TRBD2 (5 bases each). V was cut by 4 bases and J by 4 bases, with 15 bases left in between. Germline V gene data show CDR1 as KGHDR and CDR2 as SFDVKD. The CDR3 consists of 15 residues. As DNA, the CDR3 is TGTGCCACCAGTGAGCACTGGGCAGGGAGAGAGACCCAGTACTTC. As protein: CATSEHWAGRETQYF.

CDR3 sequence: CATSRAHETQYF. The CDR3 region has the DNA TGTGCCACCAGCAGGGCTCACGAGACCCAGTACTTC. The J gene is TRBJ2-5, the V gene TRBV15; D ambiguous. The CDR3 contains 12 residues. Germline V lookup: CDR1 LNHNV, CDR2 YYDKDF (reference sequence). V was pared by 3 bases and J by 5 bases, with 7 bases between.

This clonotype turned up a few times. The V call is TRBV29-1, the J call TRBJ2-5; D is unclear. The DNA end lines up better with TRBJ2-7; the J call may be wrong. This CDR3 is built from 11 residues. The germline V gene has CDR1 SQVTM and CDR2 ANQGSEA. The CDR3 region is CSVSFSYEQYF. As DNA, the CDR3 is TGCAGCGTCTCCTTTTCTTACGAGCAGTACTTC.

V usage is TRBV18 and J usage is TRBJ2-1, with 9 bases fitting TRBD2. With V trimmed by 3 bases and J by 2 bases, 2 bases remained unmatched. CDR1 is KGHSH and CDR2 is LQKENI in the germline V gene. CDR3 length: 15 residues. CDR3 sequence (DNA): TGTGCCAGCTCACCTGCGGGGGGGCCCTACAATGAGCAGTTCTTC. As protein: CASSPAGGPYNEQFF. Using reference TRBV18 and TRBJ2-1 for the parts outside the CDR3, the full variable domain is NAGVMQNPRHLVRRRGQEARLRCSPMKGHSHVYWYRQLPEEGLKFMVYLQKENIIDESGMPKERFSAEFPKEGPSILRIQQVVRGDSAAYFCASSPAGGPYNEQFFGPGTRLTVL.

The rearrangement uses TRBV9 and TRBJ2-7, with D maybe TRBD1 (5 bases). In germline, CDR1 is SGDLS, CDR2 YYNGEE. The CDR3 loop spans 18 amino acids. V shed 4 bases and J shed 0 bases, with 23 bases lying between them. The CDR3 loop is CASSPHRDNDRYSYEQYF. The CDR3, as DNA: TGTGCCAGCAGCCCCCACCGCGATAACGACAGATACTCCTACGAGCAGTACTTC.

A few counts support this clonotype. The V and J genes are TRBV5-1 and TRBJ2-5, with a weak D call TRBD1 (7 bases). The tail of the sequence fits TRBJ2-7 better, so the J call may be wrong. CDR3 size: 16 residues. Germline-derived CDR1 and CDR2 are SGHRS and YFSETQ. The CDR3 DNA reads TGCGCCAGCAGCTTGGGTGGAGGGGGCCTGCCCTACGAGCAGTACTTC. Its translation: CASSLGGGGLPYEQYF.

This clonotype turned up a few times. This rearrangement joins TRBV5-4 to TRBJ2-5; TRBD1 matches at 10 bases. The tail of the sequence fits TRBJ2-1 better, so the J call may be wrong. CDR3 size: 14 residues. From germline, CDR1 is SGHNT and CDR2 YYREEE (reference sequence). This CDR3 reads CASSRSGTGAEQFF. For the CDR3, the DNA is TGTGCCAGCAGTCGGAGCGGGACAGGGGCCGAGCAGTTCTTC.

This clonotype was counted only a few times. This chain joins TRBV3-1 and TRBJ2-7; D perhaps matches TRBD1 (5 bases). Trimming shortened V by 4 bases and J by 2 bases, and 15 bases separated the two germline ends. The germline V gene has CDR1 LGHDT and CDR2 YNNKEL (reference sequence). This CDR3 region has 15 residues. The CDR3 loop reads CASSPIRGSPYEQYF. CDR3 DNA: TGTGCCAGCAGCCCAATAAGGGGATCCCCCTACGAGCAGTACTTC.

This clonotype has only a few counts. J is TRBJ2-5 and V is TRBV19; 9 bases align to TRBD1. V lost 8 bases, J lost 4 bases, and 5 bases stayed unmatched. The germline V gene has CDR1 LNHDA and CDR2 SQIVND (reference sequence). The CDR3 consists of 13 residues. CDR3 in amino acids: CASGQGRGETQYF. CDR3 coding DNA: TGTGCCAGTGGACAGGGGAGGGGAGAGACCCAGTACTTC. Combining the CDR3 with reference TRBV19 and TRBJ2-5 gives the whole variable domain DGGITQSPKYLFRKEGQNVTLSCEQNLNHDAMYWYRQDPGQGLRLIYYSQIVNDFQKGDIAEGYSVSREKKESFPLTVTSAQKNPTAFYLCASGQGRGETQYFGPGTRLLVL.